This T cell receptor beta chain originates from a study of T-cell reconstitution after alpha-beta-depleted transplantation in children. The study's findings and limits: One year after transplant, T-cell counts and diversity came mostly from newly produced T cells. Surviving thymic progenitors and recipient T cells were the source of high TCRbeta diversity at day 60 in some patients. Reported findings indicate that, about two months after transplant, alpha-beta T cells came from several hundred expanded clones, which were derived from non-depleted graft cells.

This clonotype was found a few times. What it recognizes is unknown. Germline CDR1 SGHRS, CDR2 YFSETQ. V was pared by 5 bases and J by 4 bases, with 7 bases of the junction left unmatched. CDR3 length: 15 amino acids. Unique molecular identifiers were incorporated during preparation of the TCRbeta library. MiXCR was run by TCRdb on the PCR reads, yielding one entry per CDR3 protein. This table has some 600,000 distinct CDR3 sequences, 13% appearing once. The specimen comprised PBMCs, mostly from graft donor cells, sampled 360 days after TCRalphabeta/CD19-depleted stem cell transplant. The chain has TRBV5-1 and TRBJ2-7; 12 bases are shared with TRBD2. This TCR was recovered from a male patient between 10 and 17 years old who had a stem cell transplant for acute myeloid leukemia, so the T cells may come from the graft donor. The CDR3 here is CASSKDGLAGYEQYF. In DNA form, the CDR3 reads TGCGCCAGCAGTAAAGACGGACTAGCGGGATACGAGCAGTACTTC.